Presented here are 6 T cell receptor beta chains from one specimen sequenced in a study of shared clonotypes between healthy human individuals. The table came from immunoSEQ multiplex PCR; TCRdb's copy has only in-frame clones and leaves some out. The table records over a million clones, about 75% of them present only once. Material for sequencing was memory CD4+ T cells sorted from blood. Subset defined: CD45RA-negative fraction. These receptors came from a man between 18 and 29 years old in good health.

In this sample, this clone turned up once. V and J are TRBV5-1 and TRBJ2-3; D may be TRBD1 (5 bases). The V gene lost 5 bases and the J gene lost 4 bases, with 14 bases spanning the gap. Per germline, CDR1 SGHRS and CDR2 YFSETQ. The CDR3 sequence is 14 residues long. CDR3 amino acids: CASRPSQAADTQYF. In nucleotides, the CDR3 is TGCGCCAGCAGGCCTTCACAGGCAGCAGATACGCAGTATTTT.

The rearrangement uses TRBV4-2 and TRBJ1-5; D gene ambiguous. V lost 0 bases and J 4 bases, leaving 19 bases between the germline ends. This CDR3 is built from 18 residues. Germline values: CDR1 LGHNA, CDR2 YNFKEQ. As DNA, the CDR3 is TGTGCCAGCAGCCAAGATGTGGGTATGGGCTCTATGAATCAGCCCCAGCATTTT. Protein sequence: CASSQDVGMGSMNQPQHF.

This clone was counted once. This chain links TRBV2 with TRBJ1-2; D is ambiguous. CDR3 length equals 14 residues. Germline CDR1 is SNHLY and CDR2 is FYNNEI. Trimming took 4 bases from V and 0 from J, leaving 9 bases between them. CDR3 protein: CASSAQISNYGYTF. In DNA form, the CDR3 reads TGTGCCAGCAGTGCACAGATATCTAACTATGGCTACACCTTC.

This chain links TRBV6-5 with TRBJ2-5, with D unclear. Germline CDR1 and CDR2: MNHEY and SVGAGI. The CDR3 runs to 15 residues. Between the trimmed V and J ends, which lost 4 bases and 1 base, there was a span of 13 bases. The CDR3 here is CASSLATPVQETQYF. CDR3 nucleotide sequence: TGTGCCAGCAGTTTGGCTACTCCCGTCCAAGAGACCCAGTACTTC.

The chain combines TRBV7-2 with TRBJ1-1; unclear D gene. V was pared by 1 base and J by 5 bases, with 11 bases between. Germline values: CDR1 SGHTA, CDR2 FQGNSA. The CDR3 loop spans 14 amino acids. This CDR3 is CASSLVSDETEAFF. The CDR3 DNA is TGTGCCAGCAGCTTAGTTAGTGACGAGACTGAAGCTTTCTTT. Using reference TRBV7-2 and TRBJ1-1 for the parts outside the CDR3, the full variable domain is GAGVSQSPSNKVTEKGKDVELRCDPISGHTALYWYRQSLGQGLEFLIYFQGNSAPDKSGLPSDRFSAERTGGSVSTLTIQRTQQEDSAVYLCASSLVSDETEAFFGQGTRLTVV.

The CDR3 DNA follows: TGTGCCATCAGCGACGGACAGGGAGGCACTGAAGCTTTCTTT. The encoded protein is CAISDGQGGTEAFF. The chain combines TRBV10-3 with TRBJ1-1; 8 nucleotides match TRBD1. There are 14 residues in the CDR3. Germline V lookup: CDR1 ENHRY, CDR2 SYGVKD. Germline trimming cut 6 bases from V and 4 bases from J; bases unmatched to any gene: 7.